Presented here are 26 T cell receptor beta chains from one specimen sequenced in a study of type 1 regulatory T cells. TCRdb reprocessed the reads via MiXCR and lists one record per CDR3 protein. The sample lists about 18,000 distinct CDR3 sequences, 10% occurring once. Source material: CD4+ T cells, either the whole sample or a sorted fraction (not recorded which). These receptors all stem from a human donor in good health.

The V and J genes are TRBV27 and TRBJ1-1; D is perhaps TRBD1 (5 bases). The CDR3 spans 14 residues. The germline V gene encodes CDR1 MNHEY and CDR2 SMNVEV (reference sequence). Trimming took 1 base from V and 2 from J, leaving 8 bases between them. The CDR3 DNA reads TGTGCCAGCAGTTTATTGGGGGGAAACACTGAAGCTTTCTTT. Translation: CASSLLGGNTEAFF.

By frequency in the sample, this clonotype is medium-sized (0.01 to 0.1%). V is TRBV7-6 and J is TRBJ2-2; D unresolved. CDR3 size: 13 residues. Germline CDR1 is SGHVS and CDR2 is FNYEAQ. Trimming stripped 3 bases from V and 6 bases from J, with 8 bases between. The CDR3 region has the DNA TGTGCCAGCAGCTTTAAGGACCCCGGGGAGCTGTTTTTT. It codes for CASSFKDPGELFF.

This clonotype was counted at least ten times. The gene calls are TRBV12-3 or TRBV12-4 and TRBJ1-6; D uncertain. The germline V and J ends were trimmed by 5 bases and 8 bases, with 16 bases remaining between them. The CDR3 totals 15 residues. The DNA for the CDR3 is TGTGCCAGCAGTCCAAGACCTGATGGGGATTCACCCCTCCACTTT. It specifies CASSPRPDGDSPLHF.

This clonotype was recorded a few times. CDR3 in amino acids: CASISTTNEKLFF. In nucleotides, the CDR3 is TGTGCCAGCATCTCTACAACTAATGAAAAACTGTTTTTT. The V call is TRBV6-6, the J call TRBJ1-4; D remains unclear. The CDR3 extends over 13 amino acids. CDR1 is MNHNY and CDR2 is SVGAGI in the germline V gene (reference sequence). V shed 7 bases and J shed 0 bases, with 6 bases lying between them.

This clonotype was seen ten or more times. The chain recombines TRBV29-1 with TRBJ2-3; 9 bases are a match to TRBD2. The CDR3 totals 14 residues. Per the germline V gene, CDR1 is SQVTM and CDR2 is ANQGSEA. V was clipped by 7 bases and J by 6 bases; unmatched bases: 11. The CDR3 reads CSAGTSRVGDTQYF. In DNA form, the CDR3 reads TGCAGCGCTGGGACTAGCCGGGTCGGGGATACGCAGTATTTT.

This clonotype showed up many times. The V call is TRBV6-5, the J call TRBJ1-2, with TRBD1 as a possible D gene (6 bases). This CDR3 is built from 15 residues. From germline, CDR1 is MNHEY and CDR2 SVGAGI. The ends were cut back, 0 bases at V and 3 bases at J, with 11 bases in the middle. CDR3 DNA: TGTGCCAGCAGTTACTCGAAACAGGGCGACTATGGCTACACCTTC. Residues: CASSYSKQGDYGYTF.

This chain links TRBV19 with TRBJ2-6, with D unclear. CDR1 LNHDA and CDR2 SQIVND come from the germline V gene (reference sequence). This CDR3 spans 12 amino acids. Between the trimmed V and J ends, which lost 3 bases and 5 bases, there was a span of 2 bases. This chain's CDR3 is CASSIRANVLTF. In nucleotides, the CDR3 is TGTGCCAGTAGTATTCGGGCCAACGTCCTGACTTTC.

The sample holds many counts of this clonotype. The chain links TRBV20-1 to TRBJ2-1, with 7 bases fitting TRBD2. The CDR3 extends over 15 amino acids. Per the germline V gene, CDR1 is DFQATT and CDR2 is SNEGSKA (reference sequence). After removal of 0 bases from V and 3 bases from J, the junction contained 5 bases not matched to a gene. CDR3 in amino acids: CSARELAIFYNEQFF. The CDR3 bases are TGCAGTGCTAGAGAACTAGCGATATTCTACAATGAGCAGTTCTTC.

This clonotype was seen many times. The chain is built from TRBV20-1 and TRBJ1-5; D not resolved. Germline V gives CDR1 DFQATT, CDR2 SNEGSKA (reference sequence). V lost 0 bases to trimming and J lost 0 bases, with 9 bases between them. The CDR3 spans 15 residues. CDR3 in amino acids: CSARDGQYSNQPQHF. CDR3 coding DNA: TGCAGTGCTAGAGATGGGCAGTATAGCAATCAGCCCCAGCATTTT.

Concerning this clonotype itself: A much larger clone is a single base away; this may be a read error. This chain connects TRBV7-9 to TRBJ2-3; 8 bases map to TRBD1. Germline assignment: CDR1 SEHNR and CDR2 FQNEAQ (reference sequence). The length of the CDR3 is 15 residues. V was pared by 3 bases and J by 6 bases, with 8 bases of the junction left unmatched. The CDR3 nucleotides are TGTGCCAGCAGCTTCATACAGGGGGAATTGGATACGCAGTATTTT. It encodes CASSFIQGELDTQYF.

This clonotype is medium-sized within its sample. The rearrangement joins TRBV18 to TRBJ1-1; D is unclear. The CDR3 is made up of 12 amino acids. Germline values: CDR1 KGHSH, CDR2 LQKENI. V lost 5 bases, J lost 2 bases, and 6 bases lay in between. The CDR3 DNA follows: TGTGCCAGCTCAAAGGGTAACACTGAAGCTTTCTTT. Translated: CASSKGNTEAFF.

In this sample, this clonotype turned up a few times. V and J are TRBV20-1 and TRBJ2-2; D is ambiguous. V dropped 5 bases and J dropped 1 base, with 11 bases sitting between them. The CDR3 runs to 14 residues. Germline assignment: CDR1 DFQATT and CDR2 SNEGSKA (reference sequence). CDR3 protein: CSAGPFRNTGELFF. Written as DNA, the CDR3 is TGCAGTGCTGGGCCGTTCAGGAACACCGGGGAGCTGTTTTTT.

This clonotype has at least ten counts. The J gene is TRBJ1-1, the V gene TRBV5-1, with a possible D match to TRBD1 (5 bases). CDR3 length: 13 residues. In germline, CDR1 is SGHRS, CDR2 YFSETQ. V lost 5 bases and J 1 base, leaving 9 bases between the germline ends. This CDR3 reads CASSSQGNTEAFF. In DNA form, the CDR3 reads TGCGCCAGCAGTTCGCAGGGGAACACTGAAGCTTTCTTT.

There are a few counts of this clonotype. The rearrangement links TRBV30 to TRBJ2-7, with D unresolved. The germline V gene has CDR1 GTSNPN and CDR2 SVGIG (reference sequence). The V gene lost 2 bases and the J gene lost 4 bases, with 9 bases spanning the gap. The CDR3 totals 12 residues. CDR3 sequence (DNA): TGTGCCTGGAGTCACGTTCCGTACGAGCAGTACTTC. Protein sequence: CAWSHVPYEQYF.

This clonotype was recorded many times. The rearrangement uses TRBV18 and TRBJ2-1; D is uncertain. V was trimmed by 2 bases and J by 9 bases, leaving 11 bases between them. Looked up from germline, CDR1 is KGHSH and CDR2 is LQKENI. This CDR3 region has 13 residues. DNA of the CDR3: TGTGCCAGCTCACCAAAATTTCTTGCTGAGCAGTTCTTC. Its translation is CASSPKFLAEQFF.

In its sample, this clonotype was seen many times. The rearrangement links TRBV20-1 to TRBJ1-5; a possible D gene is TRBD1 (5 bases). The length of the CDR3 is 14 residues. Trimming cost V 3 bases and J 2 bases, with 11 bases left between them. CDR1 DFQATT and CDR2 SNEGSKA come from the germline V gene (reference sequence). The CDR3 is CSASPWGGNQPQHF. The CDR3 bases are TGCAGTGCTAGCCCCTGGGGGGGCAATCAGCCCCAGCATTTT.

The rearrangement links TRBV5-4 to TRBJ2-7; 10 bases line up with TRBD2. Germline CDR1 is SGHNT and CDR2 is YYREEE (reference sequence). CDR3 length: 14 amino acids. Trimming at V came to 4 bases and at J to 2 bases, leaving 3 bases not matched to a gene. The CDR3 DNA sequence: TGTGCCAGCAGCAAAGCGGGAGGGGCCTACGAGCAGTACTTC. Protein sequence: CASSKAGGAYEQYF.

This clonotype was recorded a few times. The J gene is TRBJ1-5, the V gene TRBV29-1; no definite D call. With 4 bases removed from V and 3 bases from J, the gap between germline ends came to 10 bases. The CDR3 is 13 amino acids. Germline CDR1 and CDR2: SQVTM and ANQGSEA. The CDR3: CSVAGGLNQPQHF. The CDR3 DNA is TGCAGCGTTGCCGGAGGGCTCAATCAGCCCCAGCATTTT.

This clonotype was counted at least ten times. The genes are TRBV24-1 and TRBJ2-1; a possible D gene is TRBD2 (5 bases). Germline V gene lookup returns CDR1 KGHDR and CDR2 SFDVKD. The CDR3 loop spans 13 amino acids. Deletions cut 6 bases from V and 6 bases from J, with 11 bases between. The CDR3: CATSRTRTNEQFF. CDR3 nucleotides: TGTGCCACCAGTAGGACTCGCACCAATGAGCAGTTCTTC.

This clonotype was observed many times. As DNA, the CDR3 is TGCAGTGCTAGATCCACTACCTCTGGGGCCAACGTCCTGACTTTC. Its protein is CSARSTTSGANVLTF. The chain employs TRBV20-1 and TRBJ2-6, with D uncertain. This CDR3 contains 15 residues. V lost 2 bases and J lost 0, with 8 bases in between. CDR1 is DFQATT and CDR2 is SNEGSKA in the germline V gene (reference sequence).

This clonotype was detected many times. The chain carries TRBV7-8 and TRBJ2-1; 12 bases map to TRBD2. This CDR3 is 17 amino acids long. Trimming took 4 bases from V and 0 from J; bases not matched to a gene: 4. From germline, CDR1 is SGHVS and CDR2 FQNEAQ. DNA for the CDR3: TGTGCCAGCAGCTATAGACTAGCGGGGGCCTCCTACAATGAGCAGTTCTTC. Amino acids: CASSYRLAGASYNEQFF.

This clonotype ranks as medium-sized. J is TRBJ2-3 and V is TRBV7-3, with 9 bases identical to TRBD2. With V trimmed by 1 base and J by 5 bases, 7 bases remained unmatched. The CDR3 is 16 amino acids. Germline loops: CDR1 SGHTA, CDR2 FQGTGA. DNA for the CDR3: TGTGCCAGCAGCTTAATGGCGGGAGGGCCTAAAGATACGCAGTATTTT. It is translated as CASSLMAGGPKDTQYF.

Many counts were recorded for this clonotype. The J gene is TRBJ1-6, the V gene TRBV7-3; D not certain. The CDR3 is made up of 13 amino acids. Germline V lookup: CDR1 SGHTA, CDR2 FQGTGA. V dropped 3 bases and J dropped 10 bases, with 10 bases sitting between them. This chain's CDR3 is CASSFDLRSPLHF. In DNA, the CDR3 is TGTGCCAGCAGCTTTGATTTGAGGTCACCCCTCCACTTT.

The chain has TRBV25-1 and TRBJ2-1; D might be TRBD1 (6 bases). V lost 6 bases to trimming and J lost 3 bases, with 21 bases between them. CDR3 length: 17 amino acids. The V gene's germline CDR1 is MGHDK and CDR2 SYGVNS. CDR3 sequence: CASSGQTMRPLYNEQFF. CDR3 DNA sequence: TGTGCCAGCAGCGGACAGACAATGAGACCCCTCTACAATGAGCAGTTCTTC.

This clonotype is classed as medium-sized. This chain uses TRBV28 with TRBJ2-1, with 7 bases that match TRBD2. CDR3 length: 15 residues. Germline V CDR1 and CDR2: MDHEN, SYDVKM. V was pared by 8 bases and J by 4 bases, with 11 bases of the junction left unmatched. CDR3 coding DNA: TGTGCCAGCGACCCATCTAGCGGAGCGTACAATGAGCAGTTCTTC. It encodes CASDPSSGAYNEQFF. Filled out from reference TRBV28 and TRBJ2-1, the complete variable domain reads DVKVTQSSRYLVKRTGEKVFLECVQDMDHENMFWYRQDPGLGLRLIYFSYDVKMKEKGDIPEGYSVSREKKERFSLILESASTNQTSMYLCASDPSSGAYNEQFFGPGTRLTVL.

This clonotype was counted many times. CDR3 DNA sequence: TGTGCCAGCAGTTCTATCGCGGGGGGCTACTACGAGCAGTACTTC. It encodes CASSSIAGGYYEQYF. The chain combines TRBV12-3 or TRBV12-4 with TRBJ2-7; 8 bases line up with TRBD2. Unmatched junction bases numbered 8, after V lost 4 bases and J lost 3 bases. The CDR3 has 15 residues.